This T cell receptor beta chain was captured by sequencing in a study of cytomegalovirus exposure and HLA in healthy donors. Study-level findings and limits: For presence/absence analyses, sequencing depth was assumed to be roughly uniform across donors.

Note on this clone: The antigen is unknown. At one end, the junction sequence differs from germline, possibly due to a read error.

This CDR3 comprises 12 residues. CDR1 is SGHDN and CDR2 is FVKESK in the germline V gene. A multiplex PCR was run with 60 Vbeta primers and 13 Jbeta primers. Assay: immunoSEQ multiplex PCR; the TCRdb copy retains only in-frame clones and omits some. The sample consists of around 150,000 clones, roughly 77% of them appearing once. The source material was PBMCs. The receptor's source is a human donor in good health. The chain couples TRBV14 to TRBJ2-7, with a weak D call TRBD1 (6 bases). Here the CDR3 reads CASSQGGVEQYF. The CDR3 bases are TGTGCCAGCAGTCAAGGGGGAGTCGAGCAGTACTTC.